These 15 T cell receptor beta chains originate from one sample sequenced in a study of blood T cell repertoires in COVID-19. Method: immunoSEQ multiplex PCR; TCRdb's copy keeps in-frame clones and lacks some. The sample lists about 380,000 clones, around 84% occurring once. Material: peripheral blood. These receptors were obtained from a woman aged 18-29 years with acute or convalescent COVID-19.

This sequence joins TRBV4-1 and TRBJ1-1; D is unresolved. The V end was cut by 0 bases, the J end by 7 bases, with 18 bases between. CDR3 length equals 16 residues. Germline values: CDR1 MGHRA, CDR2 YSYEKL. CDR3 coding DNA: TGCGCCAGCAGCCAAGATAATAGGTATGAGGTCGGTGAAGCTTTCTTT. Its protein is CASSQDNRYEVGEAFF.

CDR3 sequence reads: CASRQGAGRGYTF. CDR3 sequence (DNA): TGTGCCAGCAGACAGGGGGCGGGACGAGGCTACACCTTC. The chain links TRBV6-5 to TRBJ1-2, with 9 bases aligning to TRBD1. The germline CDR1 and CDR2 sequences are MNHEY and SVGAGI. The V segment lost 6 bases and the J segment 8 bases; nucleotides outside the gene matches: 7. The CDR3 length is 13 residues.

V and J are TRBV5-1 and TRBJ1-1; 7 nucleotides match TRBD1. Trimming cost V 1 base and J 1 base; bases outside gene matches: 13. CDR1 is SGHRS and CDR2 is YFSETQ in the germline V gene. The CDR3 extends over 18 amino acids. The CDR3 spells CASSLIGGANGANTEAFF. The CDR3 nucleotides read TGCGCCAGCAGCTTGATAGGGGGCGCAAATGGTGCGAACACTGAAGCTTTCTTT.

This clone occurred once. CDR3 bases: TGTGCCAGCAGCGTATACCCGAGCTCCTACAATGAGCAGTTCTTC. Translation gives CASSVYPSSYNEQFF. V usage is TRBV9 and J usage is TRBJ2-1; no firm D call. This CDR3 is built from 15 residues. V lost 1 base and J 0 bases, leaving 8 bases between the germline ends. CDR1 SGDLS and CDR2 YYNGEE come from the germline V gene.

The chain has TRBV5-1 and TRBJ1-6; TRBD1 aligns across 10 bases. Germline values: CDR1 SGHRS, CDR2 YFSETQ. There are 17 residues in the CDR3. V was clipped by 3 bases and J by 10 bases; unmatched bases: 13. This CDR3 is CASSWDLMGTGVSPLHF. CDR3 bases: TGCGCCAGCAGCTGGGATTTGATGGGGACAGGGGTATCACCCCTCCACTTT.

The J gene is TRBJ1-2, the V gene TRBV4-1, with 8 positions matching TRBD1. This CDR3 spans 14 amino acids. J lost 4 bases, V lost 4 bases, and 5 bases had no gene match. Germline V gene lookup returns CDR1 MGHRA and CDR2 YSYEKL. The CDR3, as DNA: TGCGCCAGCAGCCGACCAACAGGGGGCTATGGCTACACCTTC. It translates to CASSRPTGGYGYTF.

In its sample, this clone was seen once. The V and J genes are TRBV3-1 (or the pseudogene TRBV3-2) and TRBJ2-1, with 7 nucleotides matching TRBD1. This CDR3 is 15 amino acids long. Trimming took 1 base from V and 8 from J; bases not matched to a gene: 8. Germline lookup yields CDR1 LGHDT and CDR2 YNNKEL (reference sequence). The DNA of the CDR3 is TGTGCCAGCAGCCAAGGGACAGGTTCAGGCGATGAGCAGTTCTTC. Translating it yields CASSQGTGSGDEQFF.

The chain is built from TRBV9 and TRBJ2-7, with a weak D call TRBD1 (5 bases). V was trimmed by 4 bases and J by 0 bases, leaving 8 bases between them. Germline-derived CDR1 and CDR2 are SGDLS and YYNGEE. CDR3 length: 13 residues. The CDR3 nucleotides are TGTGCCAGCAGCACCAGGGACTCCTACGAGCAGTACTTC. Its protein is CASSTRDSYEQYF. Full variable domain (remainder filled in from reference TRBV9 and TRBJ2-7): DSGVTQTPKHLITATGQRVTLRCSPRSGDLSVYWYQQSLDQGLQFLIQYYNGEERAKGNILERFSAQQFPDLHSELNLSSLELGDSALYFCASSTRDSYEQYFGPGTRLTVT.

CDR3 amino acids: CASSNIGGAGPPTDTQYF. In nucleotides, the CDR3 is TGTGCCAGCAGTAATATAGGGGGGGCCGGCCCACCAACAGATACGCAGTATTTT. The chain has TRBV2 and TRBJ2-3; the D gene is possibly TRBD2 (7 bases). This CDR3 has 18 residues. In germline, CDR1 is SNHLY, CDR2 FYNNEI. Between the trimmed V and J ends, which lost 5 bases and 3 bases, there was a span of 24 bases. Full variable domain (missing parts from reference TRBV2 and TRBJ2-3): EPEVTQTPSHQVTQMGQEVILRCVPISNHLYFYWYRQILGQKVEFLVSFYNNEISEKSEIFDDQFSVERPDGSNFTLKIRSTKLEDSAMYFCASSNIGGAGPPTDTQYFGPGTRLTVL.

The J gene is TRBJ1-6, the V gene TRBV10-3; the D is unclear. CDR1 ENHRY and CDR2 SYGVKD come from the germline V gene. CDR3 size: 13 residues. The V end lost 2 bases, the J end lost 8 bases, and 7 bases lay between the germline ends. The CDR3 DNA reads as TGTGCCATCAGTGAGATCCCCGATTCACCCCTCCACTTT. Residues: CAISEIPDSPLHF.

The V gene is TRBV18, the J gene TRBJ2-5; 9 bases map to TRBD2. Trimming removed 2 bases from V and 9 bases from J; junction bases left unmatched: 1. The CDR3 contains 12 residues. Per germline, CDR1 KGHSH and CDR2 LQKENI. The CDR3: CASSPEREAQYF. CDR3 nucleotide sequence: TGTGCCAGCTCACCAGAGCGGGAGGCCCAGTACTTC.

This clone was recorded many times. The chain links TRBV6-6 to TRBJ1-5, with 9 bases fitting TRBD1. With V trimmed by 7 bases and J by 1 base, 8 bases remained unmatched. Germline assignment: CDR1 MNHNY and CDR2 SVGAGI (reference sequence). This CDR3 has 16 amino acids. The CDR3 DNA is TGTGCCAGCAACAGGTCGGGACAGGGAAGCAATCAGCCCCAGCATTTT. This sequence encodes CASNRSGQGSNQPQHF.

The CDR3 nucleotides are TGTGCCTGGAGTGTACGGGTCGGGAGCTCACCCCTCCACTTT. Translating gives CAWSVRVGSSPLHF. The genes are TRBV30 and TRBJ1-6; D remains unclear. This CDR3 region has 14 residues. CDR1 and CDR2 from the germline V gene are GTSNPN and SVGIG (reference sequence). V dropped 0 bases and J dropped 10 bases, with 13 bases sitting between them.

The chain links TRBV24-1 to TRBJ2-3; perhaps TRBD1 as D (6 bases). This CDR3 contains 13 residues. V lost 8 bases to trimming and J lost 0 bases, with 8 bases between them. CDR1 KGHDR and CDR2 SFDVKD come from the germline V gene. The DNA of the CDR3 is TGTGCCACCAAGGGGGTTAGCACAGATACGCAGTATTTT. It is translated as CATKGVSTDTQYF.

The chain joins TRBV6-5 to TRBJ2-7; 9 nucleotides agree with TRBD2. Germline values: CDR1 MNHEY, CDR2 SVGAGI. This CDR3 is built from 13 residues. Unmatched junction bases numbered 4, after V lost 7 bases and J lost 3 bases. Here the CDR3 reads CASNRGGGYEQYF. CDR3 nucleotide sequence: TGTGCCAGCAACCGCGGGGGGGGCTACGAGCAGTACTTC.